These T cell receptor beta chains were read from a single sample in a study of shared clonotypes between healthy human individuals. Assay: immunoSEQ multiplex PCR; the TCRdb copy retains only in-frame clones and omits some. The sample has about 990,000 clones, 78% seen once; the top ten hold 0.6% to 0.75%. Sequenced: memory CD4+ T cells from PBMCs. These receptor sequences come from a man between 18 and 29 years old in good health. Some clones in this sample may be carry-over from other donors' samples. Both conserved end residues are part of each CDR3. The D gene is left open where the match is weak. Only some rows state a clone size, as once, few, many or a class for expanded clones.

clone_size: -; j_call: TRBJ2-2; d_call: -; v_call: TRBV7-3; cdr3_aa: CASSEGGPKSGELFF; cdr3_nt: TGTGCCAGCTCCGAAGGGGGGCCGAAGTCCGGGGAGCTGTTTTTT
clone_size: -; j_call: TRBJ2-3; d_call: -; v_call: TRBV5-1; cdr3_aa: CASSLVAASTDTQYF; cdr3_nt: TGCGCCAGCAGCTTGGTAGCAGCTAGCACAGATACGCAGTATTTT
clone_size: -; j_call: TRBJ1-1; d_call: -; v_call: TRBV11-3; cdr3_aa: CASSLVAGSEAFF; cdr3_nt: TGTGCCAGCAGCTTAGTGGCAGGGAGTGAAGCTTTCTTT
clone_size: -; j_call: TRBJ2-2; d_call: TRBD2; v_call: TRBV30; cdr3_aa: CAWSVQPLASGELFF; cdr3_nt: TGTGCCTGGAGTGTACAACCACTAGCGTCCGGGGAGCTGTTTTTT
clone_size: few; j_call: TRBJ1-3; d_call: -; v_call: TRBV30; cdr3_aa: CAWSVTPGNTIYF; cdr3_nt: TGTGCCTGGAGTGTAACACCTGGAAACACCATATATTTT
clone_size: -; j_call: TRBJ2-3; d_call: TRBD2; v_call: TRBV28; cdr3_aa: CASRWTSRPDTQYF; cdr3_nt: TGTGCCAGCAGGTGGACTAGTCGGCCAGATACGCAGTATTTT
clone_size: -; j_call: TRBJ2-1; d_call: TRBD2; v_call: TRBV7-2; cdr3_aa: CASSLALAGGYNEQFF; cdr3_nt: TGTGCCAGCAGCCTAGCCCTAGCGGGAGGGTACAATGAGCAGTTCTTC
clone_size: -; j_call: TRBJ2-1; d_call: -; v_call: TRBV2; cdr3_aa: CATSSTDSEGEQFF; cdr3_nt: TGTGCCACCTCCTCGACGGATTCCGAAGGTGAGCAGTTCTTC
clone_size: few; j_call: TRBJ1-1; d_call: -; v_call: TRBV29-1; cdr3_aa: CSAGLDLYTEAFF; cdr3_nt: TGCAGCGCAGGACTGGACCTCTACACTGAAGCTTTCTTT
clone_size: -; j_call: TRBJ2-1; d_call: -; v_call: TRBV7-2; cdr3_aa: CASSLDGSGTRFF; cdr3_nt: TGTGCCAGCAGCTTAGATGGTAGCGGCACCCGGTTCTTC
clone_size: -; j_call: TRBJ1-1; d_call: -; v_call: TRBV2; cdr3_aa: CASSEAGAEAFF; cdr3_nt: TGTGCCAGCAGTGAAGCAGGGGCTGAAGCTTTCTTT
clone_size: once; j_call: TRBJ2-3; d_call: -; v_call: TRBV28; cdr3_aa: CAAEGIKTDTQYF; cdr3_nt: TGTGCCGCGGAGGGAATCAAAACGGATACGCAGTATTTT
clone_size: -; j_call: TRBJ2-3; d_call: TRBD2; v_call: TRBV10-3; cdr3_aa: CAISEGLGGVGTDTQYF; cdr3_nt: TGTGCCATCAGTGAAGGACTCGGGGGGGTTGGGACAGATACGCAGTATTTT
clone_size: -; j_call: TRBJ2-5; d_call: -; v_call: TRBV5-1; cdr3_aa: CASSLIVTTPETQYF; cdr3_nt: TGCGCCAGCAGCTTGATTGTGACAACTCCGGAGACCCAGTACTTC
clone_size: -; j_call: TRBJ2-5; d_call: -; v_call: TRBV28; cdr3_aa: CASSFRLQRGGKTQYF; cdr3_nt: TGTGCCAGCAGTTTTCGTCTTCAAAGGGGGGGTAAGACCCAGTACTTC
clone_size: few; j_call: TRBJ1-1; d_call: -; v_call: TRBV6-1; cdr3_aa: CASSENTGGRVPHTEAFF; cdr3_nt: TGTGCCAGCAGTGAAAACACTGGCGGCAGGGTCCCCCACACTGAAGCTTTCTTT
clone_size: -; j_call: TRBJ2-3; d_call: TRBD1; v_call: TRBV7-2; cdr3_aa: CASRSTGGPDTQYF; cdr3_nt: TGTGCCAGCAGATCGACAGGGGGCCCAGATACGCAGTATTTT
clone_size: -; j_call: TRBJ2-7; d_call: TRBD2; v_call: TRBV11-2; cdr3_aa: CASSRRELGEQYF; cdr3_nt: TGTGCCAGCAGCCGGCGGGAGTTGGGCGAGCAGTACTTC
clone_size: -; j_call: TRBJ2-7; d_call: -; v_call: TRBV28; cdr3_aa: CASNNLGHTYEQYF; cdr3_nt: TGTGCCAGCAACAACTTAGGACATACCTACGAGCAGTACTTC
clone_size: -; j_call: TRBJ2-6; d_call: TRBD1; v_call: TRBV28; cdr3_aa: CASSFRQGAPGANVLTF; cdr3_nt: TGTGCCAGCAGTTTTCGACAGGGGGCGCCAGGGGCCAACGTCCTGACTTTC
clone_size: few; j_call: TRBJ2-1; d_call: TRBD2; v_call: TRBV2; cdr3_aa: CASSEALGLAGETRYNEQFF; cdr3_nt: TGTGCCAGCAGTGAAGCGCTTGGGCTAGCGGGAGAGACGAGATACAATGAGCAGTTCTTC